A single sample gave rise to the 12 T cell receptor beta chains below, sequenced in a study of regulatory T cells in long-lasting Graves disease. The time point here: persistent/refractory GD, antithyroid drugs over 5 years with positive TRAb. After RNA was extracted from PBMCs, the TCR library was made from it. Building the TCR beta libraries relied on iRepertoire HTBI primers, and CDR3 regions underwent Arm-PCR. Each CDR3 protein gets one entry after TCRdb re-called the multiplex PCR reads with MiXCR. This table has about half a million distinct CDR3 sequences, 22% appearing once. The sample was peripheral blood mononuclear cells (PBMCs), taken when the disease was refractory, from a patient treated with antithyroid drugs. These receptors were taken from a female donor with Graves disease.

In nucleotides, the CDR3 is TGTGCCACCAGCAGAGGTGCAAACCAGCCCCAGCATTTT. Protein: CATSRGANQPQHF. J is TRBJ1-5 and V is TRBV15; D gene unclear. Trimming removed 1 base at V and 7 bases at J, with 8 bases between. Germline values: CDR1 LNHNV, CDR2 YYDKDF (reference sequence). CDR3 size: 13 residues.

This clonotype was counted many times. The rearrangement joins TRBV2 to TRBJ2-5; D uncertain. The CDR3 covers 16 residues. CDR1 is SNHLY, CDR2 FYNNEI, per germline. With 3 bases removed from V and 1 base from J, the gap between germline ends came to 15 bases. The CDR3 protein is CASSDQATRPQETQYF. CDR3 DNA sequence: TGTGCCAGCAGTGACCAGGCTACGCGACCCCAAGAGACCCAGTACTTC. Complete variable domain (other parts from reference TRBV2 and TRBJ2-5): EPEVTQTPSHQVTQMGQEVILRCVPISNHLYFYWYRQILGQKVEFLVSFYNNEISEKSEIFDDQFSVERPDGSNFTLKIRSTKLEDSAMYFCASSDQATRPQETQYFGPGTRLLVL.

This chain connects TRBV20-1 to TRBJ2-7; 8 bases line up with TRBD1. Germline CDR1 and CDR2: DFQATT and SNEGSKA (reference sequence). V was clipped by 3 bases and J by 1 base; unmatched bases: 5. The CDR3 covers 14 residues. The CDR3 is CSASWTGFSYEQYF. In DNA form, the CDR3 reads TGCAGTGCTAGCTGGACAGGGTTTTCCTACGAGCAGTACTTC.

The chain joins TRBV11-3 to TRBJ2-1; possibly TRBD1 for D (6 bases). Trimming left V 1 base short and J 2 bases short, with 9 bases between. The CDR3 spans 15 residues. Germline-derived CDR1 and CDR2 are SGHNT and YENEEA. CDR3 nucleotide sequence: TGTGCCAGCAGCTTAGTACAGGGCCCCTACAATGAGCAGTTCTTC. This encodes CASSLVQGPYNEQFF.

This clonotype was seen only a few times. V and J are TRBV18 and TRBJ2-2, with D possibly matching TRBD2 (5 bases). The V end lost 2 bases, the J end lost 10 bases, and 8 bases lay between the germline ends. The CDR3 sequence is 12 residues long. The V gene's germline CDR1 is KGHSH and CDR2 LQKENI. CDR3 sequence: CASSPLEEELFF. The CDR3 coding sequence is TGTGCCAGCTCACCATTGGAGGAGGAGCTGTTTTTT.

This clonotype was detected ten times or more. V usage is TRBV12-3 or TRBV12-4 and J usage is TRBJ1-1; 10 positions agree with TRBD1. The CDR3 runs 16 residues. V dropped 6 bases and J dropped 4; count of bases not matched to a gene: 11. CDR3 sequence: CASSNTGTGVGTEAFF. The CDR3 bases are TGTGCCAGCAGCAATACCGGGACAGGGGTTGGCACTGAAGCTTTCTTT.

The V call is TRBV30, the J call TRBJ1-2; no clear D gene. Trimming took 1 base from V and 5 from J, leaving 17 bases between them. The CDR3 has 15 residues. Germline V gene lookup returns CDR1 GTSNPN and CDR2 SVGIG (reference sequence). Here the CDR3 reads CAWSGGRLPFYGYTF. CDR3 DNA sequence: TGTGCCTGGAGTGGGGGTCGGCTTCCCTTTTATGGCTACACCTTC.

This clonotype showed up many times. This chain joins TRBV19 and TRBJ2-5; 10 bases agree with TRBD1. Germline CDR1 and CDR2: LNHDA and SQIVND (reference sequence). The V and J ends lost 7 bases and 5 bases, in that order; junction bases with no gene match: 10. This CDR3 contains 15 residues. The CDR3, as DNA: TGTGCCAGTACTGGGACAGGGGACCCCCAGGAGACCCAGTACTTC. This encodes CASTGTGDPQETQYF.

V and J are TRBV3-1 and TRBJ1-5, with unresolved D. The V gene's germline CDR1 is LGHDT and CDR2 YNNKEL (reference sequence). V dropped 1 base and J dropped 0 bases, with 4 bases sitting between them. CDR3 length: 14 amino acids. CDR3 sequence reads: CASSQAHSNQPQHF. As DNA, the CDR3 is TGTGCCAGCAGCCAAGCCCATAGCAATCAGCCCCAGCATTTT.

This clonotype was seen a few times. V usage is TRBV6-5 and J usage is TRBJ2-5; 9 bases fit TRBD1. V dropped 4 bases and J dropped 4; count of bases not matched to a gene: 4. This CDR3 spans 14 amino acids. Per the germline V gene, CDR1 is MNHEY and CDR2 is SVGAGI. For the CDR3, the DNA is TGTGCCAGCAGTTCCCTGGACAGGGGAGAGACCCAGTACTTC. Its translation is CASSSLDRGETQYF.

The chain links TRBV7-2 to TRBJ2-1; maybe TRBD2 (5 bases). Trimming took off 6 bases at V and 5 bases at J, with 14 bases between the two ends. Germline V lookup: CDR1 SGHTA, CDR2 FQGNSA. CDR3 length equals 14 residues. CDR3 in DNA: TGTGCCAGCAGTCCTCTAGCCGATAACAATGAGCAGTTCTTC. It is translated as CASSPLADNNEQFF.

This clonotype was seen ten or more times. The genes are TRBV7-2 and TRBJ1-4; D gene unclear. Germline V lookup: CDR1 SGHTA, CDR2 FQGNSA. This CDR3 has 12 residues. V dropped 2 bases and J dropped 8 bases, with 6 bases sitting between them. The CDR3 DNA is TGTGCCAGCAGCTTAATCGGGGAAAAACTGTTTTTT. It codes for CASSLIGEKLFF.